This T cell receptor beta chain comes out of a study of cytomegalovirus exposure and HLA in healthy donors. Study results and limitations: A previous analysis found most TCR beta V segments productive roughly 87% or roughly 30% of the time. According to the study, roughly 180 TCR beta chains were cytomegalovirus-associated.

The V end was cut by 6 bases, the J end by 3 bases, with 11 bases between. The length of the CDR3 is 14 residues. CDR1 is MRHNA and CDR2 is SNTAGT in the germline V gene. The PCR ran on 60 Vbeta and 13 Jbeta primers. Authors' methods: Tens of millions of unique TCR beta chains, roughly 11 million shared, were counted in a later analysis. Profiled with immunoSEQ multiplex PCR; TCRdb holds only in-frame clones, not every one. V and J calls plus clone size are reproduced from that table; the DNA served to infer D and trimming. The sample has roughly 280,000 clones, around 66% seen once. Worth noting for this clone: Its matching antigen is unknown.

The source is a female donor in good health and CMV-seronegative. Sequences were obtained from PBMCs. The chain combines TRBV6-4 with TRBJ2-2, with TRBD1 as a possible D gene (7 bases). In nucleotides, the CDR3 is TGTGCCAGCAGGGAGGGGGCGGACACCGGGGAGCTGTTTTTT. This gives the protein CASREGADTGELFF.